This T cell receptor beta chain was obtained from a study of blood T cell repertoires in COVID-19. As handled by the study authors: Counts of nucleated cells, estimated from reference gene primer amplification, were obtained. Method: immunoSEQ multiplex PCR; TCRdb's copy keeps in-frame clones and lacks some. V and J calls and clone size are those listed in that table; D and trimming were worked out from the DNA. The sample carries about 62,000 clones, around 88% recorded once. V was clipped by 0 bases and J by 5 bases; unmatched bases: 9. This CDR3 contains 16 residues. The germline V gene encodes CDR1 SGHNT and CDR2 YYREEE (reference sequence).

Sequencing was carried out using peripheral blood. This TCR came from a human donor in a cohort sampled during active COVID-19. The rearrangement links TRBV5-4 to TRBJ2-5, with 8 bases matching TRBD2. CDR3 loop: CASSLDPGGPPETQYF. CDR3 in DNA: TGTGCCAGCAGCTTGGATCCGGGGGGGCCGCCCGAGACCCAGTACTTC.